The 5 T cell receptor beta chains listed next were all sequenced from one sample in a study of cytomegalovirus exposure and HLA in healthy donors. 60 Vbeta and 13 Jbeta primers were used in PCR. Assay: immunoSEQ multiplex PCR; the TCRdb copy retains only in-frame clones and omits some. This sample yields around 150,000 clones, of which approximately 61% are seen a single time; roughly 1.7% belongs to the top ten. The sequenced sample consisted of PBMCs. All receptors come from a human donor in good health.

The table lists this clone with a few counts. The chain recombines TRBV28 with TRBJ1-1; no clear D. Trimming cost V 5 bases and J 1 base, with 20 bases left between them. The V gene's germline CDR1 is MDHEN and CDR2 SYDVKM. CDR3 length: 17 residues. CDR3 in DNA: TGTGCCAGCAGTACCATACCCTCTCGAAACAGGAACACTGAAGCTTTCTTT. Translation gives CASSTIPSRNRNTEAFF.

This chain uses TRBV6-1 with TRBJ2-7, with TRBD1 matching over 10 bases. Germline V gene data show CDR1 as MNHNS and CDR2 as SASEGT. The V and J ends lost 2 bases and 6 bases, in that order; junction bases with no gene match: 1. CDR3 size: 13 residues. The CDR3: CASSERDRGEQYF. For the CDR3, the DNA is TGTGCCAGCAGTGAAAGGGACAGGGGCGAGCAGTACTTC.

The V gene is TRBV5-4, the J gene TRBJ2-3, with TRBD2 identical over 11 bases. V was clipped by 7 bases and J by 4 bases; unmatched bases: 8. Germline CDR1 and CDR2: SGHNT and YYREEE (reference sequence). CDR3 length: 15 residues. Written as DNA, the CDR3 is TGTGCCAGCGGATCCCAACTAGCGGGAGCAGATACGCAGTATTTT. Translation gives CASGSQLAGADTQYF.

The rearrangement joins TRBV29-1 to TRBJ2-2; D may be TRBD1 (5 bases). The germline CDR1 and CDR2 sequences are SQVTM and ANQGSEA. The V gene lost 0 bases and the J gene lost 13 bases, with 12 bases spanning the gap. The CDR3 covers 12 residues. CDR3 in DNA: TGCAGCGTTGAAGATGGGGCAGGTTTGCTGTTTTTT. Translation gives CSVEDGAGLLFF.

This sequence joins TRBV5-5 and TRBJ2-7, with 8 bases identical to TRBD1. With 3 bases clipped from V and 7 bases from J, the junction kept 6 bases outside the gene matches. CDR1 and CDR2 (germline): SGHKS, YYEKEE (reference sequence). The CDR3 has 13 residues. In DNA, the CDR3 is TGTGCCAGCAGCTGGGGACAGGCTAGGGAGCAGTACTTC. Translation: CASSWGQAREQYF.